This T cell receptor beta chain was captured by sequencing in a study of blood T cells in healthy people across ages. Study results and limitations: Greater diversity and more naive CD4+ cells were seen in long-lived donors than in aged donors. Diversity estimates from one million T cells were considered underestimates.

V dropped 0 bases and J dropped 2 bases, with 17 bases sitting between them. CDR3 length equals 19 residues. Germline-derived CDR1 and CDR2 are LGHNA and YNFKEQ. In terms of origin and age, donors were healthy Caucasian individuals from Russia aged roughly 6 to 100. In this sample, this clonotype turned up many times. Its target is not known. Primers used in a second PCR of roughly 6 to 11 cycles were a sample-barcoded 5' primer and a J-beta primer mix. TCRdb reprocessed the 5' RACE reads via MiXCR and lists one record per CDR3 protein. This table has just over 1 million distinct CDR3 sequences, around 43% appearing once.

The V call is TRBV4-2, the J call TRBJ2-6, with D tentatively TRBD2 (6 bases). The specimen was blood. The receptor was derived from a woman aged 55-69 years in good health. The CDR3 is CASSQDSGGVVPGANVLTF. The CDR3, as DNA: TGTGCCAGCAGCCAAGATAGCGGAGGGGTGGTCCCTGGGGCCAACGTCCTGACTTTC.